This T cell receptor (beta chain) appears in the sequencing data of a study of blood T cell repertoires in COVID-19. In the study overall: COVID-19 samples, acute and convalescent, were from the United States, Italy and Spain.

The CDR3 sequence is 15 residues long. Germline CDR1 is LGHNA and CDR2 is YNFKEQ. V was clipped by 0 bases and J by 4 bases; unmatched bases: 3. In the original processing: Reference gene primer amplification yielded estimated nucleated cell counts. Using immunoSEQ multiplex PCR, the repertoire was profiled, and TCRdb retains in-frame clones only, with some absent. Clone size and the V and J calls come from that table; the DNA yielded D and trimming. The sample includes 52,000 or so clones, 86% of them seen just once. The J gene is TRBJ1-2, the V gene TRBV4-2; 9 nucleotides line up with TRBD1. The sequence came from a man older than 75 with acute or convalescent COVID-19. The sample consisted of peripheral blood. CDR3 protein: CASSQEGGQGYGYTF. The DNA of the CDR3 is TGTGCCAGCAGCCAAGAAGGGGGACAGGGCTATGGCTACACCTTC.